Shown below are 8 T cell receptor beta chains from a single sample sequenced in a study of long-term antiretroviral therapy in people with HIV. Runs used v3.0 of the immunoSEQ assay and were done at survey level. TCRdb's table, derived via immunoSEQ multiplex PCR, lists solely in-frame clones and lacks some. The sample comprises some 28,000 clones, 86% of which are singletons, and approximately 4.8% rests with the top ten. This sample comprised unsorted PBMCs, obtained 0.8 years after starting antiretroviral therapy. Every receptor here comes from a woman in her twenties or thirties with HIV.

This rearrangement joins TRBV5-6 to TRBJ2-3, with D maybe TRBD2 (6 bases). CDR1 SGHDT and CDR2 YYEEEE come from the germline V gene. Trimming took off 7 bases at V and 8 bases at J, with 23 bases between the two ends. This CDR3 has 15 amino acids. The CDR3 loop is CASGDGTRVDATQYF. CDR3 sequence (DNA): TGTGCCAGCGGGGACGGGACTCGGGTAGATGCTACGCAGTATTTT.

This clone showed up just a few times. As DNA, the CDR3 is TGTGCCAGCAGTGAAAGCTTCTCCTATAATTCACCCCTCCACTTT. This encodes CASSESFSYNSPLHF. This rearrangement joins TRBV6-1 to TRBJ1-6, with D uncertain. Germline CDR1 reads MNHNS; CDR2 reads SASEGT. Trimming left V 2 bases short and J 0 bases short, with 5 bases between. This CDR3 comprises 15 residues.

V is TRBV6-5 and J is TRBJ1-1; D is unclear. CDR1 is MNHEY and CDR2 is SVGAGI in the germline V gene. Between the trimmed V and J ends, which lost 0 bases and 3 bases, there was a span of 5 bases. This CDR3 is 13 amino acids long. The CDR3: CASSYSLDTEAFF. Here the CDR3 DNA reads TGTGCCAGCAGTTACTCGTTAGACACTGAAGCTTTCTTT.

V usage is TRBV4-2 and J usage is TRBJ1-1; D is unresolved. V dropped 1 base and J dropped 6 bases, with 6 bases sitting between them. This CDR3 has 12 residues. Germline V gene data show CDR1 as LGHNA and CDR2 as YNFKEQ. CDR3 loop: CASSQGGPEAFF. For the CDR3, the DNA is TGTGCCAGCAGCCAAGGAGGACCTGAAGCTTTCTTT.

The CDR3 spells CASSLSPRGRTKNIQYF. CDR3 coding DNA: TGTGCCAGCAGCTTATCCCCGCGGGGTAGGACCAAAAACATTCAGTACTTC. This chain links TRBV11-2 with TRBJ2-4; maybe TRBD2 (6 bases). Germline loops: CDR1 SGHAT, CDR2 FQNNGV. The CDR3 covers 17 residues. V was cut by 2 bases and J by 2 bases, with 16 bases left in between.

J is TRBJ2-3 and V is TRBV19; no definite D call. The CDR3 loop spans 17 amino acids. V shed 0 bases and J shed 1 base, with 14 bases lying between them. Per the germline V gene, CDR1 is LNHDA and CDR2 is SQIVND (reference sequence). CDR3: CASSIDKYGVGTDTQYF. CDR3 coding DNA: TGTGCCAGTAGTATAGATAAGTACGGAGTGGGCACAGATACGCAGTATTTT.

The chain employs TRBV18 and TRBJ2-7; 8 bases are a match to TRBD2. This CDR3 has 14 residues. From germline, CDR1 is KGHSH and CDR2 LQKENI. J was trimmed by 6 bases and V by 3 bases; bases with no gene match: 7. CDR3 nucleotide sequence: TGTGCCAGCTCACCGCAGCGGGGGCTGCCCGAGCAGTACGTC. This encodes CASSPQRGLPEQYV.

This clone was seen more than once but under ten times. CDR3 loop: CASSTQGRGRAIRSGELFF. CDR3 sequence (DNA): TGTGCCAGCAGCACCCAAGGGAGGGGGCGAGCAATCAGAAGCGGGGAGCTGTTTTTT. V is TRBV5-6 and J is TRBJ2-2; D may match TRBD1 or TRBD2 (7 bases each). CDR3 length: 19 residues. Germline assignment: CDR1 SGHDT and CDR2 YYEEEE. Trimming removed 4 bases from V and 7 bases from J, with 29 bases in between. The complete variable domain, with remaining parts taken from reference TRBV5-6 and TRBJ2-2, reads DAGVTQSPTHLIKTRGQQVTLRCSPKSGHDTVSWYQQALGQGPQFIFQYYEEEERQRGNFPDRFSGHQFPNYSSELNVNALLLGDSALYLCASSTQGRGRAIRSGELFFGEGSRLTVL.